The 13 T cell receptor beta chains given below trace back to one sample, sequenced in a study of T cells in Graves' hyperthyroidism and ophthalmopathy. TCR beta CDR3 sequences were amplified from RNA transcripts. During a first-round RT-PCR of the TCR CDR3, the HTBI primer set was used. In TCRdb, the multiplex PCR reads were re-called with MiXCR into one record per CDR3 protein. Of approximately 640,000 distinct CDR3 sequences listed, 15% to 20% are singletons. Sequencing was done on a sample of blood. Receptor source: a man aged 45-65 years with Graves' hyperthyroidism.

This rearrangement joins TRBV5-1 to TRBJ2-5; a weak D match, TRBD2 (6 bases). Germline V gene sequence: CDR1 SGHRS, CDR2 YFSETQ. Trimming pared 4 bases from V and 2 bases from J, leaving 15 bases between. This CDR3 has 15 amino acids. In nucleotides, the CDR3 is TGCGCCAGCAGCGTTGCCGGGACTCATCAAGAGACCCAGTACTTC. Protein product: CASSVAGTHQETQYF.

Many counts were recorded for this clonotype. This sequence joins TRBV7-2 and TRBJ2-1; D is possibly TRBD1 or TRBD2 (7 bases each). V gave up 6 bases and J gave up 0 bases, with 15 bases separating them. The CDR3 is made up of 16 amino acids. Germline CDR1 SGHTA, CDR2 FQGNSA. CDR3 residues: CASSPQGGHSYNEQFF. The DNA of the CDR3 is TGTGCCAGCAGTCCCCAGGGGGGGCACTCCTACAATGAGCAGTTCTTC. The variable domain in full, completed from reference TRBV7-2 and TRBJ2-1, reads GAGVSQSPSNKVTEKGKDVELRCDPISGHTALYWYRQSLGQGLEFLIYFQGNSAPDKSGLPSDRFSAERTGGSVSTLTIQRTQQEDSAVYLCASSPQGGHSYNEQFFGPGTRLTVL.

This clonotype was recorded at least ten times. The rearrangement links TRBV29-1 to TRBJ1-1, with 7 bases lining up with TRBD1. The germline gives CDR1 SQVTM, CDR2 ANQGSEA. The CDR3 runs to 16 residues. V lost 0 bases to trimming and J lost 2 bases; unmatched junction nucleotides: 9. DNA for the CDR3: TGCAGCGTTGAAGATTTTCCGACAGGGCGTAACACTGAAGCTTTCTTT. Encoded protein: CSVEDFPTGRNTEAFF. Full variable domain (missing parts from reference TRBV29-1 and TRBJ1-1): SAVISQKPSRDICQRGTSLTIQCQVDSQVTMMFWYRQQPGQSLTLIATANQGSEATYESGFVIDKFPISRPNLTFSTLTVSNMSPEDSSIYLCSVEDFPTGRNTEAFFGQGTRLTVV.

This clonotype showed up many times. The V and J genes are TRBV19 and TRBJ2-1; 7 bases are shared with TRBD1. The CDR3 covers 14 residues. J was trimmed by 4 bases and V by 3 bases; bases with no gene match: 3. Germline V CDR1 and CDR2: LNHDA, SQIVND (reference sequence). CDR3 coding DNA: TGTGCCAGTAGTATCCAGGACAGGTACAATGAGCAGTTCTTC. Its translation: CASSIQDRYNEQFF.

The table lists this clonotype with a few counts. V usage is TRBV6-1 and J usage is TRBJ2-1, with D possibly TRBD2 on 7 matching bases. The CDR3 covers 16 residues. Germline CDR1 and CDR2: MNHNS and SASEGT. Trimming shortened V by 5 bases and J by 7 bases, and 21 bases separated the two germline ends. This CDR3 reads CASSYYGGLVGNEQFF. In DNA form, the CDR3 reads TGTGCCAGCAGTTATTACGGGGGGCTCGTGGGGAATGAGCAGTTCTTC.

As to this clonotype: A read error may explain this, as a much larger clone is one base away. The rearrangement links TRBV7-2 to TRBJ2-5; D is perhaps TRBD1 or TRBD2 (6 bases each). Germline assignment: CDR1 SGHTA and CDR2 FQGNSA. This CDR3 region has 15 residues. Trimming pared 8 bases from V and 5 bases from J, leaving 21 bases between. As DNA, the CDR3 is TGTGCCAGCGGCCTTGTCACAAGGGGGGACGAGACCCAGTACTTC. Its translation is CASGLVTRGDETQYF.

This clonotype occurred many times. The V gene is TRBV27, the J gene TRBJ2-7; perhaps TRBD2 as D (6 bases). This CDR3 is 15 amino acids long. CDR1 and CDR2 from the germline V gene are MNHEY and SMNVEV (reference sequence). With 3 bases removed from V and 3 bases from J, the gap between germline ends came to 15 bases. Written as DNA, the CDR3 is TGTGCCAGCAGTTTTGGCGGGACCGCTAACTACGAGCAGTACTTC. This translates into CASSFGGTANYEQYF.

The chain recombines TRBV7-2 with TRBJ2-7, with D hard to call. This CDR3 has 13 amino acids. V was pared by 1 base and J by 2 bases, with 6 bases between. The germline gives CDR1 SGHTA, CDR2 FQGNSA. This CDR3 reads CASSLVVPYEQYF. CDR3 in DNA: TGTGCCAGCAGCTTAGTCGTCCCCTACGAGCAGTACTTC.

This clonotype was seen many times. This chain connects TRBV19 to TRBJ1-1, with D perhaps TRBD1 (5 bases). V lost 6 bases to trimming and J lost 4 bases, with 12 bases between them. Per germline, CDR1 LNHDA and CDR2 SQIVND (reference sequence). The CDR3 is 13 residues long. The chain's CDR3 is CASSPGSATEAFF. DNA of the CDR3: TGTGCCAGTAGCCCAGGGTCGGCCACTGAAGCTTTCTTT.

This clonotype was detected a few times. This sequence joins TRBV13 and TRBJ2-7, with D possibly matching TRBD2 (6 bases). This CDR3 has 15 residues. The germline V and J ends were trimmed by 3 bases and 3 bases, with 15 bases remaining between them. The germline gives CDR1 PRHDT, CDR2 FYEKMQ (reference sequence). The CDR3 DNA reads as TGTGCCAGCAGCTTCTCCGGGACTGGCCACTACGAGCAGTACTTC. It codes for CASSFSGTGHYEQYF.

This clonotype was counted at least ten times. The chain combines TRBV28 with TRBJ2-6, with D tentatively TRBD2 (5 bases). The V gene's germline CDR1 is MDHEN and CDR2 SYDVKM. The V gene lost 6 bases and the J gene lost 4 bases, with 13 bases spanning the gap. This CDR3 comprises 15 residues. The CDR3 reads CASRPTRPGANVLTF. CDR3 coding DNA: TGTGCCAGCAGGCCTACTAGGCCAGGGGCCAACGTCCTGACTTTC.

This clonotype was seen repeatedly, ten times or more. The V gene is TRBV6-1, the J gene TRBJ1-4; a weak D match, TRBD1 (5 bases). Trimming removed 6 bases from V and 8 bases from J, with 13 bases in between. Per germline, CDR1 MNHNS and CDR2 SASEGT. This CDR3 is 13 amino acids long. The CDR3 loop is CASRRGEAEKLFF. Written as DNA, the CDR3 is TGTGCCAGCAGGAGGGGAGAGGCCGAAAAACTGTTTTTT.

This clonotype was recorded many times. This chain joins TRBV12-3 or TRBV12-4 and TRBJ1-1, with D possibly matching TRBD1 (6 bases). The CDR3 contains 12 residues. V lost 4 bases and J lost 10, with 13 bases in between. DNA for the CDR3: TGTGCCAGCAGTTCCAGGGGCACGGGAGCTTTCTTT. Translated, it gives CASSSRGTGAFF.